These T cell receptor beta chains were read from a single sample in a study of blood T cell repertoires in COVID-19. Profiling relied on immunoSEQ multiplex PCR, and the TCRdb table lists in-frame clones only, not all of them. The sample shows about 210,000 clones, 82% of them seen only once. The sample taken for sequencing was peripheral blood. Receptors originate from a middle-aged woman with acute or convalescent COVID-19. Each CDR3 is given with its conserved first and last residue. The D gene is left open where the match is weak. Only part of the rows carry a size: once, few, many, or a class if the clone is expanded.

TRBV14,TRBJ1-1,few,-,CASSHFRGTENTEAFF,TGTGCCAGCAGCCATTTCCGCGGGACGGAGAACACTGAAGCTTTCTTT
TRBV5-1,TRBJ2-1,-,TRBD2,CASSFVVLAGSNEQFF,TGCGCCAGCAGCTTCGTTGTGCTAGCGGGATCGAATGAGCAGTTCTTC
TRBV10-3,TRBJ2-7,-,-,CAISVPGTSYEQYF,TGTGCCATCAGTGTTCCCGGGACTTCTTACGAGCAGTACTTC
TRBV20-1,TRBJ2-1,-,-,CSAREREQFF,TGCAGTGCTAGAGAGCGGGAGCAGTTCTTC
TRBV27,TRBJ2-7,-,-,CASSSIRDSTYEQYF,TGTGCCAGCAGTTCTATAAGAGACAGTACCTACGAGCAGTACTTC
TRBV7-2,TRBJ2-3,-,TRBD2,CASSLKGGSPTQYF,TGTGCCAGCAGCTTAAAAGGCGGGAGTCCCACGCAGTATTTT
TRBV5-6,TRBJ2-7,-,TRBD1,CASSLYGQGSYEQYF,TGTGCCAGCAGCTTGTATGGACAGGGCTCCTACGAGCAGTACTTC
TRBV10-3,TRBJ2-1,-,-,CAISGQGGNNEQFF,TGTGCCATCAGTGGTCAGGGAGGAAACAATGAGCAGTTCTTC
TRBV13,TRBJ2-1,-,TRBD1,CASSRPTGSPWGNEQFF,TGTGCCAGCAGCCGCCCGACAGGGAGTCCGTGGGGGAATGAGCAGTTCTTC
TRBV29-1,TRBJ2-7,-,TRBD1,CSVPNDGTGAYEQYF,TGCAGCGTGCCTAACGACGGGACAGGGGCCTACGAGCAGTACTTC
TRBV6-1,TRBJ1-1,-,-,CASSTGNTEAFF,TGTGCCAGCAGTACGGGAAACACTGAAGCTTTCTTT
TRBV11-2,TRBJ2-2,-,TRBD2,CASSPRLAGTTGELFF,TGTGCCAGCAGCCCCCGACTAGCGGGTACTACCGGGGAGCTGTTTTTT
TRBV30,TRBJ2-2,-,-,CAWSLRTGELFF,TGTGCCTGGAGTTTGAGGACCGGGGAGCTGTTTTTT
TRBV7-8,TRBJ2-3,-,TRBD1,CASSFGQGAADTQYF,TGTGCCAGCAGCTTTGGACAGGGGGCTGCAGATACGCAGTATTTT
TRBV7-6,TRBJ2-2,-,-,CASSPRGGELFF,TGTGCCAGCAGCCCTCGGGGCGGGGAGCTGTTTTTT
TRBV19,TRBJ1-5,-,-,CASTGGQNQPQHF,TGTGCCAGTACCGGGGGTCAGAATCAGCCCCAGCATTTT
TRBV19,TRBJ1-1,-,TRBD1,CASSISQTGRYTEAFF,TGTGCCAGTAGTATTTCCCAGACAGGGAGGTACACTGAAGCTTTCTTT
TRBV2,TRBJ2-3,-,-,CASKSDTDTQYF,TGTGCCAGCAAGTCAGACACAGATACGCAGTATTTT
TRBV3-1/TRBV3-2,TRBJ1-2,-,TRBD1,CASSQDPAGGGGYTF,TGTGCCAGCAGCCAAGATCCGGCAGGGGGCGGTGGCTACACCTTC
TRBV9,TRBJ2-3,once,TRBD1,CASSVIGDRGDTQYF,TGTGCCAGCAGCGTAATTGGGGACAGGGGAGATACGCAGTATTTT
TRBV18,TRBJ1-1,once,-,CASSLAGTLNTEAFF,TGTGCCAGCTCACTTGCCGGGACTTTGAACACTGAAGCTTTCTTT
TRBV11-2,TRBJ2-1,-,TRBD2,CASKPTSGSVYNEQFF,TGTGCCAGCAAACCAACTAGCGGGAGTGTCTACAATGAGCAGTTCTTC
TRBV11-2,TRBJ2-7,few,TRBD1,CASSLEQGATYEQYF,TGTGCCAGCAGCTTAGAACAGGGGGCTACCTACGAGCAGTACTTC
TRBV27,TRBJ1-2,-,TRBD1,CASSPGQGVNYGYTF,TGTGCCAGCAGCCCGGGACAGGGGGTCAACTATGGCTACACCTTC
TRBV3-1/TRBV3-2,TRBJ2-5,once,-,CASSQVLRELQYF,TGTGCCAGCAGCCAAGTTCTACGGGAATTACAGTACTTC
TRBV19,TRBJ2-2,-,TRBD2,CASSTPWGGDLIYANTGELFF,TGTGCCAGTAGTACCCCATGGGGGGGGGATCTAATTTACGCGAACACCGGGGAGCTGTTTTTT
TRBV30,TRBJ1-5,-,-,CAWSGGWGGSQPQHF,TGTGCCTGGAGTGGGGGTTGGGGGGGTAGTCAGCCCCAGCATTTT
TRBV14,TRBJ1-4,-,-,CASSPIAVSGEKLFF,TGTGCCAGCAGCCCAATCGCGGTTTCTGGAGAAAAACTGTTTTTT
TRBV4-1,TRBJ2-5,-,TRBD2,CASSQEPSGVTQYF,TGCGCCAGCAGCCAAGAACCTAGCGGGGTAACCCAGTACTTC
TRBV3-1/TRBV3-2,TRBJ2-7,-,TRBD2,CASSQVFSREGYEQYF,TGTGCCAGCAGCCAAGTTTTCAGCAGGGAGGGCTACGAGCAGTACTTC
TRBV12-3/TRBV12-4,TRBJ1-2,-,-,CASSLPGQGYTF,TGTGCCAGCAGTTTACCCGGACAGGGCTACACCTTC
TRBV25-1,TRBJ1-1,-,TRBD1,CASSREGATITEAFF,TGTGCCAGCAGTCGGGAGGGGGCAACAATCACTGAAGCTTTCTTT
TRBV5-6,TRBJ1-4,-,TRBD1,CASSLYTGTAGEKLFF,TGTGCCAGCAGCTTGTATACCGGGACAGCAGGAGAAAAACTGTTTTTT
TRBV5-6,TRBJ2-3,-,TRBD2,CASSIGTRRTQYF,TGTGCCAGCAGCATCGGGACTAGGAGGACGCAGTATTTT
TRBV3-1/TRBV3-2,TRBJ2-7,once,-,CASSQGDNEQYF,TGTGCCAGCAGCCAAGGGGACAACGAGCAGTACTTC
TRBV4-3,TRBJ2-7,once,TRBD1,CASSQDPGGGQGAYEQYF,TGCGCCAGCAGCCAAGACCCTGGGGGAGGACAGGGGGCTTACGAGCAGTACTTC
TRBV5-1,TRBJ2-3,once,TRBD2,CASSLEAGGTDTQYF,TGCGCCAGCAGCTTGGAGGCGGGGGGAACAGATACGCAGTATTTT
TRBV5-1,TRBJ2-2,-,-,CASSRRDGELFF,TGCGCCAGCAGCCGACGGGACGGGGAGCTGTTTTTT
TRBV7-2,TRBJ2-7,-,TRBD2,CASSPTSGMGSEQYF,TGTGCCAGCAGTCCTACTAGCGGGATGGGGAGCGAGCAGTACTTC
TRBV4-2,TRBJ1-5,-,TRBD1,CVSSQGQGGNQPQHF,TGTGTCAGCAGCCAAGGACAGGGAGGCAATCAGCCCCAGCATTTT
TRBV6-5,TRBJ2-3,-,TRBD2,CASSSVAGAGTDTQYF,TGTGCCAGCAGTTCCGTCGCGGGAGCGGGCACAGATACGCAGTATTTT
TRBV3-1/TRBV3-2,TRBJ1-6,-,TRBD1,CASSQLTGGGSPLHF,TGTGCCAGCAGCCAATTGACAGGGGGTGGATCACCCCTCCACTTT
TRBV5-6,TRBJ1-2,-,TRBD1,CASSFPTGGPYGYTF,TGTGCCAGCAGCTTCCCTACAGGGGGCCCTTATGGCTACACCTTC
TRBV19,TRBJ1-5,-,TRBD1,CASSIVRTGVGSNQPQHF,TGTGCCAGTAGTATAGTACGGACAGGGGTGGGGAGCAATCAGCCCCAGCATTTT
TRBV19,TRBJ1-2,-,TRBD1,CASNTGTGGLVGGYTF,TGTGCCAGTAACACCGGGACAGGGGGGCTTGTTGGAGGCTACACCTTC
TRBV2,TRBJ1-5,-,-,CASSYARTPEYLPQPQHF,TGTGCCAGCAGTTATGCTCGGACACCGGAATATCTCCCTCAGCCCCAGCATTTT
TRBV4-1,TRBJ2-5,-,TRBD2,CASSPGGGETQYF,TGCGCCAGCAGCCCCGGCGGGGGGGAGACCCAGTACTTC
TRBV7-2,TRBJ2-7,once,-,CASSQRQASGYEQYF,TGTGCCAGCAGCCAAAGACAGGCCTCGGGGTACGAGCAGTACTTC
TRBV27,TRBJ2-3,-,TRBD1,CASSRIRTGDQDTQYF,TGTGCCAGCAGTCGGATTCGGACAGGGGATCAGGATACGCAGTATTTT